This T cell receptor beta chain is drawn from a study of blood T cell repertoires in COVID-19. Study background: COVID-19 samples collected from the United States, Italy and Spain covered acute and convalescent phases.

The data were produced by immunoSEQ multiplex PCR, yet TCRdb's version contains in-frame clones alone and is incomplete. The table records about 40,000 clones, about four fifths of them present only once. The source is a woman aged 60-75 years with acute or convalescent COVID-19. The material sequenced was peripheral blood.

In nucleotides, the CDR3 is TGTGCCAGCAGCTTAAGTCGTGTCGGCGGGGAGCTGTTTTTT. Amino acid sequence: CASSLSRVGGELFF. The chain uses TRBV7-8 and TRBJ2-2; D is ambiguous. The CDR3 runs 14 residues. V was trimmed by 2 bases and J by 7 bases, leaving 11 bases between them. Germline loops: CDR1 SGHVS, CDR2 FQNEAQ.